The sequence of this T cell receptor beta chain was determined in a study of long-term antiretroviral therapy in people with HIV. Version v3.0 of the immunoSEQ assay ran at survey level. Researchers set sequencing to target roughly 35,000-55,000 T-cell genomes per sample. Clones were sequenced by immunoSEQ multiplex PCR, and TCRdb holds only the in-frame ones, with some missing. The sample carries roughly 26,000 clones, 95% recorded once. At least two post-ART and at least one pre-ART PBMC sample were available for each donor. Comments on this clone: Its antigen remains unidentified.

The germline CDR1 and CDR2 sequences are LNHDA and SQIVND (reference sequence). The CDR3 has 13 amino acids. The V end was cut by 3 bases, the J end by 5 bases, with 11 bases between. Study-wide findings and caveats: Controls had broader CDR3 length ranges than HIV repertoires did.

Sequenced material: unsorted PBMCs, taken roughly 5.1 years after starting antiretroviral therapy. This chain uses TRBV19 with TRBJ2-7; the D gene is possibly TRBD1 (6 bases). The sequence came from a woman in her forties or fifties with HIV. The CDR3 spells CASSMGAWDEQYF. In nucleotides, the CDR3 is TGTGCCAGTAGTATGGGGGCTTGGGACGAGCAGTACTTC.